This passage covers 14 T cell receptor beta chains from one sample sequenced in a study of ipilimumab plus nivolumab after autologous stem cell transplantation. TCRdb's table, derived via immunoSEQ multiplex PCR, lists solely in-frame clones and lacks some. The top ten clones hold more than 20% of a sample with around 17,000 clones, around 68% of them seen once. The sample consisted of PBMCs, taken in a trial of ipilimumab plus nivolumab as post-transplant consolidation. The source of these receptors is a male donor with diffuse large B-cell lymphoma.

The V call is TRBV5-4, the J call TRBJ2-6; TRBD1 matches at 9 bases. V gave up 1 base and J gave up 4 bases; unmatched junction bases: 12. This CDR3 has 19 residues. The germline V gene has CDR1 SGHNT and CDR2 YYREEE (reference sequence). CDR3 sequence (DNA): TGTGCCAGCAGCTTGTTTACGGGACAGGGTATCGCCGGGGCCAACGTCCTGACTTTC. Encoded protein: CASSLFTGQGIAGANVLTF.

This clone has only a few counts. CDR3 bases: TGCGCCAGCAGCTTGGCCGTGGCGGGGGGCCTCCCGAGGGAGCAGTTCTTC. Encoded protein: CASSLAVAGGLPREQFF. The chain couples TRBV5-1 to TRBJ2-1; 8 positions match TRBD2. V shed 0 bases and J 10 bases; nucleotides not matched to a gene: 15. Germline V gene sequence: CDR1 SGHRS, CDR2 YFSETQ. This CDR3 has 17 residues.

This clone was recorded once. The junction does not match germline at one end; this may be a read error. The chain joins TRBV10-3 to TRBJ2-3; TRBD2 is a possible D gene (6 bases). The CDR3 runs to 14 residues. The germline V gene has CDR1 ENHRY and CDR2 SYGVKD. This chain's CDR3 is CAITESGVTDTQYF. DNA of the CDR3: TGTGCCATCACTGAGTCGGGAGTCACAGATACGCAGTATTTT.

The V call is TRBV6-5, the J call TRBJ1-1; maybe TRBD1 (5 bases). Trimming shortened V by 4 bases and J by 5 bases, and 17 bases separated the two germline ends. The CDR3 covers 15 residues. From germline, CDR1 is MNHEY and CDR2 SVGAGI. CDR3 residues: CASSSFRAGGTEAFF. The CDR3 nucleotides read TGTGCCAGCAGTTCCTTCAGGGCGGGCGGGACTGAAGCTTTCTTT.

The rearrangement joins TRBV19 to TRBJ2-5; a weak D match, TRBD2 (6 bases). The end of the DNA aligns better with TRBJ2-7, so the J call may be wrong. Germline CDR1 and CDR2: LNHDA and SQIVND (reference sequence). This CDR3 has 13 amino acids. CDR3 nucleotides: TGTGCCAGTAGTACCCCGGCGGGGTACGAGCAGTACTTC. Protein product: CASSTPAGYEQYF.

The chain carries TRBV7-2 and TRBJ2-7; TRBD2 aligns across 12 bases. The CDR3 loop spans 16 amino acids. The V segment lost 10 bases and the J segment 2 bases; nucleotides outside the gene matches: 12. Germline V gene data show CDR1 as SGHTA and CDR2 as FQGNSA. CDR3 in amino acids: CAIHRTSGIMTYEQYF. CDR3 sequence (DNA): TGTGCCATCCATCGGACTAGCGGGATTATGACCTACGAGCAGTACTTC.

The CDR3 DNA is TGTGCCAGTAACTTTGGAAGGGGGGGAAGTCAGCCCCAGCATTTT. Translating gives CASNFGRGGSQPQHF. The rearrangement links TRBV19 to TRBJ1-5; tentatively, D is TRBD1 (6 bases). The CDR3 is 15 residues long. From germline, CDR1 is LNHDA and CDR2 SQIVND (reference sequence). V gave up 7 bases and J gave up 6 bases, with 19 bases separating them.

The chain recombines TRBV7-9 with TRBJ2-1; 10 bases map to TRBD1. J lost 8 bases, V lost 5 bases, and 12 bases had no gene match. The CDR3 extends over 16 amino acids. Germline-derived CDR1 and CDR2 are SEHNR and FQNEAQ (reference sequence). DNA for the CDR3: TGTGCCAGCAGCCCCCGAGGGGGACAGGGGACCGATGAGCAGTTCTTC. Amino acid sequence: CASSPRGGQGTDEQFF.

CDR3 bases: TGTGCCAGCAGCTTAGAGGATTCCGGCGGCTACACCTTC. Its translation: CASSLEDSGGYTF. The chain recombines TRBV13 with TRBJ1-2; D uncertain. The V gene lost 1 base and the J gene lost 8 bases, with 11 bases spanning the gap. CDR1 and CDR2 from the germline V gene are PRHDT and FYEKMQ (reference sequence). This CDR3 is 13 amino acids long.

The chain carries TRBV29-1 and TRBJ2-5; D perhaps matches TRBD1 (5 bases). Germline lookup yields CDR1 SQVTM and CDR2 ANQGSEA. The CDR3 spans 11 residues. The V end was cut by 3 bases, the J end by 3 bases, with 5 bases between. CDR3 residues: CSVDREETQYF. The CDR3 DNA is TGCAGCGTTGACAGGGAAGAGACCCAGTACTTC.

The chain has TRBV11-2 and TRBJ2-3, with 11 bases lining up with TRBD2. This CDR3 has 17 amino acids. The ends lost 4 bases at V and 5 bases at J; junction bases unmatched: 11. The germline V gene encodes CDR1 SGHAT and CDR2 FQNNGV. CDR3 nucleotides: TGTGCCAGCAGCTCACCCTGGACTAGCGGGCAACGAGATACGCAGTATTTT. Residues: CASSSPWTSGQRDTQYF.

This clone was picked up many times. This chain joins TRBV19 and TRBJ1-1; D gene unclear. This CDR3 region has 15 residues. V shed 1 base and J shed 2 bases, with 11 bases lying between them. The germline V gene has CDR1 LNHDA and CDR2 SQIVND (reference sequence). The CDR3 DNA reads as TGTGCCAGTAGTATAGGCGTGACTGTCAACACTGAAGCTTTCTTT. It encodes CASSIGVTVNTEAFF. Using reference TRBV19 and TRBJ1-1 for the parts outside the CDR3, the full variable domain is DGGITQSPKYLFRKEGQNVTLSCEQNLNHDAMYWYRQDPGQGLRLIYYSQIVNDFQKGDIAEGYSVSREKKESFPLTVTSAQKNPTAFYLCASSIGVTVNTEAFFGQGTRLTVV.

The V gene is TRBV11-3, the J gene TRBJ1-4, with D possibly being TRBD1 (6 bases). The CDR3 sequence is 17 residues long. V dropped 6 bases and J dropped 8 bases, with 25 bases sitting between them. Germline loops: CDR1 SGHNT, CDR2 YENEEA. The CDR3 bases are TGTGCCAGCAGTAAACACCCCGGGGGCGTCTCTGGCGAAAAACTGTTTTTT. This encodes CASSKHPGGVSGEKLFF.

The genes are TRBV28 and TRBJ1-4; D not resolved. The CDR3 contains 12 residues. Germline V CDR1 and CDR2: MDHEN, SYDVKM. V was shortened by 6 bases and J by 7 bases, with 9 bases between the two germline ends. The CDR3 DNA follows: TGTGCCAGCAGACAGAGTAGTGAAAAACTGTTTTTT. It specifies CASRQSSEKLFF.